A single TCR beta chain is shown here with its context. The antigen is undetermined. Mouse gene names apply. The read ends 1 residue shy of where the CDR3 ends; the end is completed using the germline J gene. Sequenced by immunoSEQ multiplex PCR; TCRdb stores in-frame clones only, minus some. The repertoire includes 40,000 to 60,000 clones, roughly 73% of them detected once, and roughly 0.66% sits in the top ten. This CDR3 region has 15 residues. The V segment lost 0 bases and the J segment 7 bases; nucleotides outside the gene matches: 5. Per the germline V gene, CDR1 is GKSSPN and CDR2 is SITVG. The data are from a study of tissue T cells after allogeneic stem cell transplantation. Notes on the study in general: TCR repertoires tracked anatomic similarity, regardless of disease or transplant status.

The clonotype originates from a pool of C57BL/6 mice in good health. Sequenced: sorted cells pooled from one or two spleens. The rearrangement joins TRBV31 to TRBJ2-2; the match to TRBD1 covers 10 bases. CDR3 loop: CAWSLGDRGGGQLYF. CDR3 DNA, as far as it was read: TGTGCCTGGAGTCTGGGGGACAGGGGAGGCGGGCAGCTCTAC. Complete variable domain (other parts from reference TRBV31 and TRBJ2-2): AQTIHQWPVAEIKAVGSPLSLGCTIKGKSSPNLYWYWQATGGTLQQLFYSITVGQVESVVQLNLSASRPKDDQFILSTEKLLLSHSGFYLCAWSLGDRGGGQLYFGEGSKLTVL.